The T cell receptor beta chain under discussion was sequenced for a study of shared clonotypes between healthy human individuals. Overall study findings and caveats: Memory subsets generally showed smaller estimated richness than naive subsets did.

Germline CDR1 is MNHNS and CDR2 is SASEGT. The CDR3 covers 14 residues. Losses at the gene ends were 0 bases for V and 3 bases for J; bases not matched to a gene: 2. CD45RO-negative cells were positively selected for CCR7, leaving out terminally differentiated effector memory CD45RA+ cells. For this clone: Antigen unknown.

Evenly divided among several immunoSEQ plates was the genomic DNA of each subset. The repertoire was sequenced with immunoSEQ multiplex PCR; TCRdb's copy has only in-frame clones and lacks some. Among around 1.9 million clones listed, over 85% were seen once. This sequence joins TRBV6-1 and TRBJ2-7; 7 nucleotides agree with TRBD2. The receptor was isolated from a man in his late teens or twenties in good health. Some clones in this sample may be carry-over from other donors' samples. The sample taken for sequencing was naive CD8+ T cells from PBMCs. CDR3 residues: CASSEAGGVYEQYF. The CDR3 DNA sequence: TGTGCCAGCAGTGAAGCGGGAGGGGTCTACGAGCAGTACTTC.